This passage covers 30 T cell receptor beta chains from one sample sequenced in a study of blood T cell repertoires in COVID-19. Assay used: immunoSEQ multiplex PCR; TCRdb lists only in-frame clones, some missing. The sample yields 300,000 to 350,000 clones, almost 90% seen once. Material for sequencing was peripheral blood. These receptor sequences come from a woman aged 70-85 years with COVID-19, enrolled during active disease.

The chain recombines TRBV7-3 with TRBJ1-5; possible D gene TRBD1, 5 bases. The CDR3 extends over 14 amino acids. The V gene's germline CDR1 is SGHTA and CDR2 FQGTGA. V was pared by 5 bases and J by 6 bases, with 14 bases between. The CDR3 sequence is CASSPSGEGQPQHF. The CDR3 DNA is TGTGCCAGCAGCCCGTCGGGGGAGGGTCAGCCCCAGCATTTT.

The chain combines TRBV7-9 with TRBJ2-3, with D possibly being TRBD1 (6 bases). The V end was cut by 5 bases, the J end by 7 bases, with 13 bases between. The CDR3 is 13 amino acids. Germline V gives CDR1 SEHNR, CDR2 FQNEAQ (reference sequence). For the CDR3, the DNA is TGTGCCAGCAGCCCTCAGGGACAAAATACGCAGTATTTT. This encodes CASSPQGQNTQYF.

The chain has TRBV7-8 and TRBJ1-1; D ambiguous. The germline CDR1 and CDR2 sequences are SGHVS and FQNEAQ. The CDR3 covers 13 residues. Trimming stripped 6 bases from V and 0 bases from J, with 8 bases between. The CDR3 DNA reads TGTGCCAGCAGTTACGACATGAACACTGAAGCTTTCTTT. It yields the protein CASSYDMNTEAFF.

The chain couples TRBV6-5 to TRBJ1-3; possibly TRBD1 for D (6 bases). Germline V gives CDR1 MNHEY, CDR2 SVGAGI. V lost 0 bases, J lost 2 bases, and 11 bases lay in between. The CDR3 is made up of 16 amino acids. The CDR3 loop reads CASSYSAGEAGNTIYF. The DNA for the CDR3 is TGTGCCAGCAGTTACTCGGCAGGGGAAGCTGGAAACACCATATATTTT.

The chain combines TRBV29-1 with TRBJ2-5; TRBD2 might be the D (7 bases). The V gene lost 4 bases and the J gene lost 2 bases, with 23 bases spanning the gap. Germline CDR1 is SQVTM and CDR2 is ANQGSEA. The CDR3 loop spans 17 amino acids. Written as DNA, the CDR3 is TGCAGCGTTGGAGTCAGTGATGGGGGGGGCACTCAAGAGACCCAGTACTTC. Translating gives CSVGVSDGGGTQETQYF.

The chain carries TRBV9 and TRBJ1-3; no firm D call. Germline V gene data show CDR1 as SGDLS and CDR2 as YYNGEE. The germline V and J ends were trimmed by 0 bases and 4 bases, with 5 bases remaining between them. CDR3 length: 13 residues. The CDR3 bases are TGTGCCAGCAGCGTAGCCCAGGGAAACACCATATATTTT. Translated: CASSVAQGNTIYF. Filled out from reference TRBV9 and TRBJ1-3, the complete variable domain reads DSGVTQTPKHLITATGQRVTLRCSPRSGDLSVYWYQQSLDQGLQFLIQYYNGEERAKGNILERFSAQQFPDLHSELNLSSLELGDSALYFCASSVAQGNTIYFGEGSWLTVV.

V and J are TRBV19 and TRBJ1-4; D might be TRBD1 (5 bases). The length of the CDR3 is 16 residues. In germline, CDR1 is LNHDA, CDR2 SQIVND (reference sequence). The V end lost 7 bases, the J end lost 3 bases, and 18 bases lay between the germline ends. The chain's CDR3 is CASKRGLTYPNEKLFF. Here the CDR3 DNA reads TGTGCCAGTAAAAGGGGCCTTACATACCCTAATGAAAAACTGTTTTTT.

The chain uses TRBV28 and TRBJ1-5; 9 positions match TRBD1. The CDR3 is 14 residues long. V trimming: 4 bases; J trimming: 4 bases; junction bases outside the gene matches: 2. Germline loops: CDR1 MDHEN, CDR2 SYDVKM. Here the CDR3 DNA reads TGTGCCAGCAGTTGGACAGGGGAGAATCAGCCCCAGCATTTT. Translation gives CASSWTGENQPQHF.

This clone was recorded at least ten times. This sample also contains other DNA sequences that code for the same CDR3. J is TRBJ1-3 and V is TRBV9, with TRBD1 as a possible D gene (6 bases). Germline CDR1 reads SGDLS; CDR2 reads YYNGEE. Trimming cost V 0 bases and J 2 bases, with 9 bases left between them. The CDR3 is 15 amino acids. Here the CDR3 reads CASSVAAGAGNTIYF. CDR3 in DNA: TGTGCCAGCAGCGTAGCGGCAGGGGCTGGAAACACCATATATTTT.

This clone was observed a few times. V is TRBV28 and J is TRBJ1-2, with TRBD1 matching 8 bases. The CDR3 length is 16 residues. V trimming: 2 bases; J trimming: 7 bases; junction bases outside the gene matches: 12. Germline lookup yields CDR1 MDHEN and CDR2 SYDVKM. As DNA, the CDR3 is TGTGCCAGCAGTTTAGCTACTCCGGGACAGGAGGGTGGCTACACCTTC. Protein sequence: CASSLATPGQEGGYTF.

This chain joins TRBV5-1 and TRBJ2-1, with 9 bases aligning to TRBD2. CDR1 SGHRS and CDR2 YFSETQ come from the germline V gene. The V and J ends lost 6 bases and 3 bases, in that order; junction bases with no gene match: 7. The CDR3 has 15 amino acids. The CDR3 is CASKTASGDYNEQFF. CDR3 DNA sequence: TGCGCCAGCAAAACGGCTAGCGGGGACTACAATGAGCAGTTCTTC.

The chain recombines TRBV3-1 (or the pseudogene TRBV3-2) with TRBJ1-2; D gene ambiguous. V was clipped by 4 bases and J by 1 base, with 7 bases between them. Germline CDR1 is LGHDT and CDR2 is YNNKEL (reference sequence). This CDR3 comprises 13 residues. Here the CDR3 DNA reads TGTGCCAGCAGCCCCCAGGTTAACTATGGCTACACCTTC. The encoded protein is CASSPQVNYGYTF.

V gene TRBV28 combines with J gene TRBJ2-5; D is ambiguous. V lost 2 bases to trimming and J lost 3 bases, with 10 bases between them. The CDR3 totals 14 residues. Germline values: CDR1 MDHEN, CDR2 SYDVKM. The CDR3 region is CASSLRQLEETQYF. The CDR3 DNA is TGTGCCAGCAGTTTAAGGCAGCTAGAAGAGACCCAGTACTTC.

This chain uses TRBV7-9 with TRBJ1-3; D is uncertain. The CDR3 spans 14 residues. Germline V CDR1 and CDR2: SEHNR, FQNEAQ (reference sequence). Trimming removed 0 bases at V and 2 bases at J, with 5 bases between. The CDR3 nucleotides are TGTGCCAGCAGCTTAGCCCCGGCTGGAAACACCATATATTTT. Protein: CASSLAPAGNTIYF.

The chain employs TRBV29-1 and TRBJ1-1, with 7 bases that match TRBD1. Germline V CDR1 and CDR2: SQVTM, ANQGSEA. Trimming took 5 bases from V and 5 from J; bases not matched to a gene: 11. The CDR3 totals 14 residues. CDR3 protein: CSVTPTGEGTEAFF. The CDR3 DNA is TGCAGCGTTACACCTACAGGGGAAGGAACTGAAGCTTTCTTT.

The rearrangement joins TRBV12-3 or TRBV12-4 to TRBJ1-5; D possibly corresponds to TRBD1 (6 bases). The CDR3 is 12 residues long. Trimming removed 5 bases from V and 6 bases from J, with 8 bases in between. The CDR3 DNA reads TGTGCCAGCAGTGCAGGGGTTCAGCCCCAGCATTTT. This translates into CASSAGVQPQHF.

This clone was found a few times. The chain uses TRBV27 and TRBJ2-7; TRBD2 matches 10 bases. Trimming at V came to 7 bases and at J to 1 base, leaving 7 bases not matched to a gene. CDR1 is MNHEY and CDR2 is SMNVEV in the germline V gene (reference sequence). The CDR3 spans 15 residues. DNA of the CDR3: TGTGCCAGCACCCTAGGACTAGCGGAGTCCTACGAGCAGTACTTC. Translated, it gives CASTLGLAESYEQYF.

This rearrangement joins TRBV3-1 (or the pseudogene TRBV3-2) to TRBJ1-6; 9 bases map to TRBD1. Trimming took 5 bases from V and 3 from J; bases not matched to a gene: 5. CDR1 is LGHDT, CDR2 YNNKEL, per germline (reference sequence). The CDR3 is made up of 16 amino acids. The CDR3 here is CASSATGGFYNSPLHF. CDR3 bases: TGTGCCAGCAGCGCAACAGGGGGCTTCTATAATTCACCCCTCCACTTT.

This clone was observed a single time. This CDR3 reads CASRTSTGAYNSPLHF. The CDR3 region has the DNA TGTGCCAGCAGGACCTCGACAGGGGCCTATAATTCACCCCTCCACTTT. J is TRBJ1-6 and V is TRBV27, with 8 bases lining up with TRBD1. Trimming removed 6 bases from V and 2 bases from J; junction bases left unmatched: 6. There are 16 residues in the CDR3. CDR1 is MNHEY, CDR2 SMNVEV, per germline (reference sequence).

The chain links TRBV29-1 to TRBJ1-2; 9 bases agree with TRBD1. V was pared by 6 bases and J by 8 bases, with 13 bases of the junction left unmatched. The CDR3 contains 14 residues. In germline, CDR1 is SQVTM, CDR2 ANQGSEA. Here the CDR3 DNA reads TGCAGCGTCGGAGGACAGGGGTATGGTGTAGGCTACACCTTC. Amino acid sequence: CSVGGQGYGVGYTF. Based on the CDR3 plus reference TRBV29-1 and TRBJ1-2, the full variable domain is SAVISQKPSRDICQRGTSLTIQCQVDSQVTMMFWYRQQPGQSLTLIATANQGSEATYESGFVIDKFPISRPNLTFSTLTVSNMSPEDSSIYLCSVGGQGYGVGYTFGSGTRLTVV.

The V gene is TRBV5-4, the J gene TRBJ2-7; possible D gene TRBD2, 5 bases. V was pared by 0 bases and J by 9 bases, with 13 bases between. The CDR3 sequence is 13 residues long. The germline V gene has CDR1 SGHNT and CDR2 YYREEE (reference sequence). CDR3 in DNA: TGTGCCAGCAGCTTGGCGTCAAGCGGTGGGCAGTACTTC. It yields the protein CASSLASSGGQYF.

This clone has just one count. V usage is TRBV19 and J usage is TRBJ2-2; TRBD2 agrees at 7 bases. CDR1 is LNHDA and CDR2 is SQIVND in the germline V gene (reference sequence). This CDR3 is built from 17 residues. The trim removed 3 bases at V and 1 base at J, leaving 8 bases unmatched. Here the CDR3 DNA reads TGTGCCAGTAGTATCCGTTTCGGCGGGGGGAACACCGGGGAGCTGTTTTTT. It specifies CASSIRFGGGNTGELFF.

The chain combines TRBV4-1 with TRBJ1-6; TRBD1 agrees at 9 bases. Germline CDR1 is MGHRA and CDR2 is YSYEKL. This CDR3 region has 16 residues. Trimming at V came to 4 bases and at J to 9 bases, leaving 10 bases not matched to a gene. The CDR3 bases are TGCGCCAGCAGCCGAGAGACAGGGGGTTTGGTTTCACCCCTCCACTTT. This encodes CASSRETGGLVSPLHF.

The chain combines TRBV5-4 with TRBJ1-5; no clear D. The CDR3 length is 19 residues. Germline CDR1 and CDR2: SGHNT and YYREEE (reference sequence). V lost 6 bases and J 1 base, leaving 26 bases between the germline ends. In DNA form, the CDR3 reads TGTGCCAGCAACCAAAGTCGGGGTTCCCCGTTGGGCAGCAATCAGCCCCAGCATTTT. Protein sequence: CASNQSRGSPLGSNQPQHF.

V usage is TRBV5-1 and J usage is TRBJ1-1, with a tentative D call TRBD1 (6 bases). Germline V gene sequence: CDR1 SGHRS, CDR2 YFSETQ. This CDR3 is 18 amino acids long. V shed 0 bases and J shed 7 bases, with 25 bases lying between them. CDR3: CASSLGYQAGAPNSEAFF. The CDR3 DNA reads TGCGCCAGCAGCTTGGGGTATCAGGCAGGGGCGCCTAATAGTGAAGCTTTCTTT.

The rearrangement links TRBV6-5 to TRBJ1-1, with TRBD1 matching over 9 bases. V gave up 6 bases and J gave up 5 bases; unmatched junction bases: 10. The CDR3 sequence is 15 residues long. Germline values: CDR1 MNHEY, CDR2 SVGAGI. The CDR3 DNA is TGTGCCAGCAGGGGGCCGGGACAGGGCCGGACTGAAGCTTTCTTT. It codes for CASRGPGQGRTEAFF.

This chain links TRBV6-1 with TRBJ1-3; D not resolved. V was shortened by 2 bases and J by 0 bases, with 11 bases between the two germline ends. CDR3 size: 16 residues. Germline V gives CDR1 MNHNS, CDR2 SASEGT. The CDR3 nucleotides are TGTGCCAGCAGTGAAAGGAGATCCAACTCTGGAAACACCATATATTTT. As protein: CASSERRSNSGNTIYF.

This clone is a singleton in its sample. The chain links TRBV30 to TRBJ1-6; 7 nucleotides agree with TRBD1. The germline V gene encodes CDR1 GTSNPN and CDR2 SVGIG (reference sequence). Losses at the gene ends were 3 bases for V and 0 bases for J; bases not matched to a gene: 5. The CDR3 spans 16 residues. The CDR3 DNA reads as TGTGCCTGGAGCGTTTCAGGGGGCTCCTATAATTCACCCCTCCACTTT. Translated, it gives CAWSVSGGSYNSPLHF.

The chain has TRBV4-1 and TRBJ1-2; 9 nucleotides match TRBD1. Germline CDR1 and CDR2: MGHRA and YSYEKL. This CDR3 is 17 amino acids long. The V segment lost 3 bases and the J segment 8 bases; nucleotides outside the gene matches: 16. The CDR3 bases are TGCGCCAGCAGCCATCCCCCGCCGGGACAGGGACGTCAAGGCTACACCTTC. Protein product: CASSHPPPGQGRQGYTF.

The chain recombines TRBV21-1 with TRBJ2-1; TRBD2 reflects the table's D call only, with no check against the DNA. TRBV21-1 is given as a pseudogene. The CDR3 runs to 20 residues. The CDR3 sequence: CASSTEGLAILPFSYNEQFF. CDR3 sequence (DNA): TGTGCCAGCAGCACTGAAGGGCTAGCTATACTTCCATTCTCCTACAATGAGCAGTTCTTC.